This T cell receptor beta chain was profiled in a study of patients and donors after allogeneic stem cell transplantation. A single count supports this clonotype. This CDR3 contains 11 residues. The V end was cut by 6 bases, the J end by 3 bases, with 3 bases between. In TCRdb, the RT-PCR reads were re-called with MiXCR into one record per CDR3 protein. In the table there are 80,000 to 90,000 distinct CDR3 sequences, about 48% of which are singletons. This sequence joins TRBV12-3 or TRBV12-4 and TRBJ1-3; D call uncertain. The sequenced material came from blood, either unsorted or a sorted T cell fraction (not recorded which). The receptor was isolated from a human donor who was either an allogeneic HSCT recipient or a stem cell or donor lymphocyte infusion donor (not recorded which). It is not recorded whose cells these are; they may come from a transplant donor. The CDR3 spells CASRFGNTIYF. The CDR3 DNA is TGTGCCAGCAGGTTTGGAAACACCATATATTTT.